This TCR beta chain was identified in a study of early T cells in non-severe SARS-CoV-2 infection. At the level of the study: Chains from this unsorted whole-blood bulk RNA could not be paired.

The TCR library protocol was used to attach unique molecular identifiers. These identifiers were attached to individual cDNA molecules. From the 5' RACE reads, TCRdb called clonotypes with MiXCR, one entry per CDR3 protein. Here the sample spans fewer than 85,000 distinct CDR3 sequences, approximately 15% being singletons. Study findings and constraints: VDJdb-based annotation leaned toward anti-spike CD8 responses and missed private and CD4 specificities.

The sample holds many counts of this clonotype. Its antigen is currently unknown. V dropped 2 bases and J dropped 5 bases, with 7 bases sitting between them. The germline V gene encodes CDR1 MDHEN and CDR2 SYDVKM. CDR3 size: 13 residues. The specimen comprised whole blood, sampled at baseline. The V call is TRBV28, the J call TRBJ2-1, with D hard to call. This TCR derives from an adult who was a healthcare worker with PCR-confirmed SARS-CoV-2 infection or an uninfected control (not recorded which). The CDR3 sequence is CASSLRLHNEQFF. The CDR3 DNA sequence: TGTGCCAGCAGTTTAAGGTTACACAATGAGCAGTTCTTC.